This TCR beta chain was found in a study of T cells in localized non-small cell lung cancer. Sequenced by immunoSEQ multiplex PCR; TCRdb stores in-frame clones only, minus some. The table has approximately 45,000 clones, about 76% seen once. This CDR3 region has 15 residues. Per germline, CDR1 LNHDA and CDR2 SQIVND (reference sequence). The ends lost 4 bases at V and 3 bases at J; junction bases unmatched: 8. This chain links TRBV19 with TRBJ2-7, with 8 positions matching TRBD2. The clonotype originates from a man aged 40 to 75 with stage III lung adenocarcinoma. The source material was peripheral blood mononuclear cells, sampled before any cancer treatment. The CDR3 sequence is CASSRLSGGDYEQYF. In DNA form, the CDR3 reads TGTGCCAGTAGTAGGCTCAGCGGGGGCGACTACGAGCAGTACTTC.